The 11 T cell receptor beta chains in this list originate from one sample, sequenced in a study of T cells in Graves' hyperthyroidism and ophthalmopathy. It was RNA transcripts that yielded the amplified TCR beta CDR3 regions. In the first-round RT-PCR of the TCR CDR3, the HTBI primer set was used. MiXCR, run by TCRdb on the multiplex PCR reads, gives a single entry per CDR3 protein. Of nearly 600,000 distinct CDR3 sequences listed, more than 13% were seen once; the top ten hold 7% to 9%. Sequenced input: blood. The receptors were sampled from a woman under 30 with Graves' ophthalmopathy.

This clonotype was seen many times. The V call is TRBV29-1, the J call TRBJ2-5; TRBD1 aligns across 7 bases. CDR1 SQVTM and CDR2 ANQGSEA come from the germline V gene. V was clipped by 7 bases and J by 4 bases; unmatched bases: 9. This CDR3 is built from 13 residues. The CDR3 nucleotides are TGCAGCGGAACCAGGGGGTCTCGAGAGACCCAGTACTTC. Its protein product is CSGTRGSRETQYF.

This clonotype was observed many times. V is TRBV29-1 and J is TRBJ1-1, with D unresolved. Trimming stripped 3 bases from V and 0 bases from J, with 8 bases between. The CDR3 length is 13 residues. Germline lookup yields CDR1 SQVTM and CDR2 ANQGSEA. The CDR3 loop reads CSVERQMNTEAFF. In DNA, the CDR3 is TGCAGCGTTGAGAGACAAATGAACACTGAAGCTTTCTTT.

This clonotype has at least ten counts. V is TRBV6-5 and J is TRBJ2-3; the D gene is possibly TRBD1 (5 bases). With 5 bases removed from V and 0 bases from J, the gap between germline ends came to 9 bases. CDR1 is MNHEY, CDR2 SVGAGI, per germline. The CDR3 has 14 amino acids. This CDR3 is CASSTDISTDTQYF. The CDR3 DNA reads TGTGCCAGCAGTACGGACATTAGCACAGATACGCAGTATTTT.

There are a few counts of this clonotype. The CDR3: CASRIDGMNTEAFF. The CDR3 nucleotides are TGTGCCAGCAGAATAGACGGTATGAACACTGAAGCTTTCTTT. The chain uses TRBV7-9 and TRBJ1-1; D is uncertain. Trimming pared 6 bases from V and 0 bases from J, leaving 11 bases between. Germline assignment: CDR1 SEHNR and CDR2 FQNEAQ (reference sequence). The CDR3 totals 14 residues.

This clonotype occurred a few times. The genes are TRBV4-3 and TRBJ2-5; TRBD2 matches 8 bases. This CDR3 spans 16 amino acids. V dropped 1 base and J dropped 2; count of bases not matched to a gene: 6. CDR1 LGHNA and CDR2 YSLEER come from the germline V gene. This chain's CDR3 is CASSQGAVAGQETQYF. The CDR3 DNA reads as TGCGCCAGCAGCCAAGGCGCGGTAGCGGGACAAGAGACCCAGTACTTC.

The gene calls are TRBV18 and TRBJ1-2; the D gene is possibly TRBD1 (6 bases). Per germline, CDR1 KGHSH and CDR2 LQKENI. The length of the CDR3 is 15 residues. With 3 bases removed from V and 4 bases from J, the gap between germline ends came to 15 bases. CDR3 protein: CASSPRDITIYGYTF. The CDR3 nucleotides are TGTGCCAGCTCACCGAGGGACATAACAATCTATGGCTACACCTTC.

The sample holds many counts of this clonotype. This rearrangement joins TRBV28 to TRBJ2-7, with D possibly TRBD1 on 5 matching bases. This CDR3 has 14 residues. With 5 bases removed from V and 5 bases from J, the gap between germline ends came to 16 bases. Germline V gene sequence: CDR1 MDHEN, CDR2 SYDVKM. The CDR3, as DNA: TGTGCCAGCAGTCCCCCCCGCACAGGTAACGAGCAGTACTTC. Translating gives CASSPPRTGNEQYF. Full variable domain (rest looked up from reference TRBV28 and TRBJ2-7): DVKVTQSSRYLVKRTGEKVFLECVQDMDHENMFWYRQDPGLGLRLIYFSYDVKMKEKGDIPEGYSVSREKKERFSLILESASTNQTSMYLCASSPPRTGNEQYFGPGTRLTVT.

This clonotype was observed at least ten times. The gene calls are TRBV28 and TRBJ2-7, with TRBD2 identical over 9 bases. Per the germline V gene, CDR1 is MDHEN and CDR2 is SYDVKM. V lost 4 bases to trimming and J lost 5 bases; unmatched junction nucleotides: 21. This CDR3 comprises 19 residues. CDR3 region: CASSYKKLSLAGYVDEQYF. CDR3 nucleotide sequence: TGTGCCAGCAGTTACAAAAAACTCTCTCTAGCGGGATACGTCGACGAGCAGTACTTC.

The sample holds many counts of this clonotype. The chain recombines TRBV19 with TRBJ1-1; D gene ambiguous. This CDR3 contains 13 residues. Germline CDR1 and CDR2: LNHDA and SQIVND (reference sequence). With 2 bases removed from V and 3 bases from J, the gap between germline ends came to 7 bases. CDR3 protein: CASSILGDTEAFF. CDR3 nucleotide sequence: TGTGCCAGTAGTATACTCGGGGACACTGAAGCTTTCTTT.

Only a few counts were recorded for this clonotype. The rearrangement links TRBV7-2 to TRBJ2-2; 7 nucleotides agree with TRBD1. Germline assignment: CDR1 SGHTA and CDR2 FQGNSA. The CDR3 is 20 amino acids. Germline trimming cut 5 bases from V and 6 bases from J; bases unmatched to any gene: 24. CDR3 loop: CASSPDLSYTGAASPGELFF. Here the CDR3 DNA reads TGTGCCAGCAGCCCTGATTTATCCTATACAGGGGCTGCTTCACCCGGGGAGCTGTTTTTT.

This clonotype was counted ten times or more. The V call is TRBV2, the J call TRBJ1-2; no reliable D call. The germline V and J ends were trimmed by 5 bases and 5 bases, with 12 bases remaining between them. CDR1 is SNHLY and CDR2 is FYNNEI in the germline V gene. The CDR3 covers 13 residues. CDR3 in amino acids: CASSSTTGYGYTF. The CDR3 region has the DNA TGTGCCAGCAGTTCCACCACTGGGTATGGCTACACCTTC.